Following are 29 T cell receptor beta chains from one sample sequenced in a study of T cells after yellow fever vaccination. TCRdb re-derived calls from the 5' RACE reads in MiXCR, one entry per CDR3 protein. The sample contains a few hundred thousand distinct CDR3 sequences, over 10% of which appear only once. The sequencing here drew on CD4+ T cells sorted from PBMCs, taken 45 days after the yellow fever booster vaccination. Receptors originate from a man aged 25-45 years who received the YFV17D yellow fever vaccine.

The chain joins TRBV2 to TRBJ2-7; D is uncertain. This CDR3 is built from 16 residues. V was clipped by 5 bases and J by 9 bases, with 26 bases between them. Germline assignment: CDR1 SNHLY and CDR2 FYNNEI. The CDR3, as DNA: TGTGCCAGCAGTCCAGGAACGATTACCGGAGCTCGTGGGCAGTACTTC. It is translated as CASSPGTITGARGQYF. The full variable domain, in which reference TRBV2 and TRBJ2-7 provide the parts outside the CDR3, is EPEVTQTPSHQVTQMGQEVILRCVPISNHLYFYWYRQILGQKVEFLVSFYNNEISEKSEIFDDQFSVERPDGSNFTLKIRSTKLEDSAMYFCASSPGTITGARGQYFGPGTRLTVT.

The CDR3 DNA reads TGCAGTGCTACCAAGGTGGTAGCGGCCGAGGTGGCCCAGTACTTC. This gives the protein CSATKVVAAEVAQYF. This sequence joins TRBV20-1 and TRBJ2-5, with D perhaps TRBD2 (6 bases). Trimming removed 4 bases at V and 9 bases at J, with 24 bases between. This CDR3 comprises 15 residues. Germline V gene lookup returns CDR1 DFQATT and CDR2 SNEGSKA (reference sequence).

The CDR3, as DNA: TGCAGCGTTGAGGCACCCGGAGGGCCCGATACGCAGTATTTT. This codes for CSVEAPGGPDTQYF. The V and J genes are TRBV29-1 and TRBJ2-3; tentative D call: TRBD2 (6 bases). V was shortened by 3 bases and J by 6 bases, with 16 bases between the two germline ends. The CDR3 covers 14 residues. CDR1 and CDR2 (germline): SQVTM, ANQGSEA.

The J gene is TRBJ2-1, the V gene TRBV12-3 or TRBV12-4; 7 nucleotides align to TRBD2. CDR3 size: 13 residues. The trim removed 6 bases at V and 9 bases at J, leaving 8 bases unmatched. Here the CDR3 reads CASSQTTSPEQFF. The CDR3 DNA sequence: TGTGCCAGCAGCCAGACGACTAGCCCTGAGCAGTTCTTC.

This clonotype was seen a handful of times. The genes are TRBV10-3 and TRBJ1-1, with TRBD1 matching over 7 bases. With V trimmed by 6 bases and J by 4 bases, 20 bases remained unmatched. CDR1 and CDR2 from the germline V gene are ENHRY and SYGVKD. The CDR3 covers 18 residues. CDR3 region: CAISPLTGYFGLGTEAFF. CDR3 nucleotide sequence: TGTGCCATCAGCCCCCTGACAGGGTACTTTGGTCTCGGCACTGAAGCTTTCTTT.

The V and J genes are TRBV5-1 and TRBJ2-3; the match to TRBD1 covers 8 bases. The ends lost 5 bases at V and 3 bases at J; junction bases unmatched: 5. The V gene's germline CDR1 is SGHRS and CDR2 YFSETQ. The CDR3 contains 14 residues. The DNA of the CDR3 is TGCGCCAGCAGGATAAGGACAGGGACAGATACGCAGTATTTT. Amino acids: CASRIRTGTDTQYF.

The CDR3 protein is CASSLAPAGGVEQYF. The CDR3 DNA sequence: TGTGCCAGCAGCTTAGCGCCAGCGGGAGGCGTCGAGCAGTACTTC. The V call is TRBV7-2, the J call TRBJ2-7, with TRBD2 identical over 9 bases. CDR1 is SGHTA, CDR2 FQGNSA, per germline. The length of the CDR3 is 15 residues. Trimming removed 0 bases from V and 6 bases from J; junction bases left unmatched: 6.

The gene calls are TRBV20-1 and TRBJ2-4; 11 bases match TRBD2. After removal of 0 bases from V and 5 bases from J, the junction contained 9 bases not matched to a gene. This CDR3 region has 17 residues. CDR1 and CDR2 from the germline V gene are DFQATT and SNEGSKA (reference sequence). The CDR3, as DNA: TGCAGTGCTAGAGATCGTAGCGGGAGGGCCCTCCAAAACATTCAGTACTTC. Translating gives CSARDRSGRALQNIQYF.

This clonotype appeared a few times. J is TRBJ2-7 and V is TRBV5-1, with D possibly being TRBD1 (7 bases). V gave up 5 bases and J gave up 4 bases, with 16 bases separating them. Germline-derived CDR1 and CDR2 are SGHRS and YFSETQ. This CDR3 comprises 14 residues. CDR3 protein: CASREGQIHYEQYF. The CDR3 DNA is TGCGCCAGCAGGGAGGGACAGATCCATTACGAGCAGTACTTC.

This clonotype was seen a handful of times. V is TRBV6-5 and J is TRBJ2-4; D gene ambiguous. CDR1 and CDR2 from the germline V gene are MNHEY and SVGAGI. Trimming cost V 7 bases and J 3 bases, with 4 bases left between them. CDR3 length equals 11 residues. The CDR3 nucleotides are TGTGCCAGCAACTTCAAAAACATTCAGTACTTC. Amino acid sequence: CASNFKNIQYF.

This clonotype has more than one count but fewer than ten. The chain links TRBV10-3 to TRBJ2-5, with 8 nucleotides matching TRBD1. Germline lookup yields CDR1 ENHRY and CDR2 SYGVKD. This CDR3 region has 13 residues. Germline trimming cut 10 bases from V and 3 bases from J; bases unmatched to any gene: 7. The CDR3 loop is CATATGEKETQYF. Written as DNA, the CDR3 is TGTGCCACAGCGACAGGGGAAAAAGAGACCCAGTACTTC.

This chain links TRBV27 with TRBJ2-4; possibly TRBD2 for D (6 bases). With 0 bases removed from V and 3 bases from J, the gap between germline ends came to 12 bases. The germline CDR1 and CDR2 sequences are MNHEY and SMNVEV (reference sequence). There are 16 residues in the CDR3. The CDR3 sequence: CASSLSAGRNKNIQYF. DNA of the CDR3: TGTGCCAGCAGTTTATCGGCGGGACGGAACAAAAACATTCAGTACTTC.

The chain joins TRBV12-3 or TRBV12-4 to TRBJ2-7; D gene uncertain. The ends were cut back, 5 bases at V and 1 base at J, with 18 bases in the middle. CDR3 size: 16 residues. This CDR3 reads CASSPSGARRSYEQYF. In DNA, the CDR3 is TGTGCCAGCAGTCCGAGTGGTGCTAGAAGATCCTACGAGCAGTACTTC.

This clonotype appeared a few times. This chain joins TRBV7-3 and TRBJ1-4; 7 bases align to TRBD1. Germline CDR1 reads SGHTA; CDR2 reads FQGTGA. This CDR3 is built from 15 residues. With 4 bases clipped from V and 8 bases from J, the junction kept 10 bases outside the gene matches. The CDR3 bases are TGTGCCAGCAGCTCAACAGGGGCCCCCGGCGAAAAACTGTTTTTT. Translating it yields CASSSTGAPGEKLFF.

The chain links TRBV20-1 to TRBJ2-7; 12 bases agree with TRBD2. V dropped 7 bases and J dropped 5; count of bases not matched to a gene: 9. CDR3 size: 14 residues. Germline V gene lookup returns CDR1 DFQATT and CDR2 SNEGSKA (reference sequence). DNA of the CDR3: TGCAGTGTTCCGGACGGACTAGCGGGGCACGAGCAGTACTTC. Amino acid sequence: CSVPDGLAGHEQYF.

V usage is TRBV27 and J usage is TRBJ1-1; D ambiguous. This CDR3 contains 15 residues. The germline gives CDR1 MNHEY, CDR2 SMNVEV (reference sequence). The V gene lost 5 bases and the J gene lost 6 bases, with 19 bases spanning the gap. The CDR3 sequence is CASSPWKTFDAEAFF. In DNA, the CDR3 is TGTGCCAGCAGTCCCTGGAAGACCTTTGACGCTGAAGCTTTCTTT.

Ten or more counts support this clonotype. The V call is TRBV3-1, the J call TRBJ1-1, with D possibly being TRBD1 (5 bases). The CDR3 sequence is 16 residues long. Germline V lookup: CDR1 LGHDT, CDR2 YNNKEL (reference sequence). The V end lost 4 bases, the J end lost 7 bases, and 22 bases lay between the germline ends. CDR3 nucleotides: TGTGCCAGCAGCCCCTTTTTGGGGCAGGGAGGTTTTGAAGCTTTCTTT. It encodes CASSPFLGQGGFEAFF.

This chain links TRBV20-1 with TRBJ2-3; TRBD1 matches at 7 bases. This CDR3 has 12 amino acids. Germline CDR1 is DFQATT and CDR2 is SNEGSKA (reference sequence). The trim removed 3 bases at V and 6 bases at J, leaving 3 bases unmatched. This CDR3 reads CSASRQGDTQYF. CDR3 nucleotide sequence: TGCAGTGCTAGTAGACAGGGCGATACGCAGTATTTT.

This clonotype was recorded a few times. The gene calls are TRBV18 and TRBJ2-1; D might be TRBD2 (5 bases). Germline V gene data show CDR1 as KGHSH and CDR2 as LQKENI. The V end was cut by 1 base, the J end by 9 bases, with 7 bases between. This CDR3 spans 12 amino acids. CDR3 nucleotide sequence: TGTGCCAGCTCACCACTAGAGGGTGAGCAGTTCTTC. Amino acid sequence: CASSPLEGEQFF. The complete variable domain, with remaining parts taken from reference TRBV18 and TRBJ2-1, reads NAGVMQNPRHLVRRRGQEARLRCSPMKGHSHVYWYRQLPEEGLKFMVYLQKENIIDESGMPKERFSAEFPKEGPSILRIQQVVRGDSAAYFCASSPLEGEQFFGPGTRLTVL.

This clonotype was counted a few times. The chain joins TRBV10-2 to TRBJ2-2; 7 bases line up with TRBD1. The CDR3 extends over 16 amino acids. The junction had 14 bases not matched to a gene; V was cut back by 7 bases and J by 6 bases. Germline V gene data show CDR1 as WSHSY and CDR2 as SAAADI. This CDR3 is CASTRGSAGRAGELFF. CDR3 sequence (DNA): TGCGCCAGCACCAGGGGGTCGGCAGGGCGGGCCGGGGAGCTGTTTTTT.

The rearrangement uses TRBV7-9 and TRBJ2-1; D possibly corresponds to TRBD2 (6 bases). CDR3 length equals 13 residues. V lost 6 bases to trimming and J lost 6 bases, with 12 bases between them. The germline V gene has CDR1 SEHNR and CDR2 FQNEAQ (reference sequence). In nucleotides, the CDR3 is TGTGCCAGCAGGGGGGAGGCAGGCAATGAGCAGTTCTTC. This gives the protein CASRGEAGNEQFF.

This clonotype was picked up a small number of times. The CDR3 loop reads CASSQDFRTSSARADTQYF. CDR3 DNA: TGCGCCAGCAGCCAAGATTTCCGGACTAGCAGCGCCAGGGCAGATACGCAGTATTTT. The chain has TRBV4-3 and TRBJ2-3, with TRBD2 identical over 8 bases. Per the germline V gene, CDR1 is LGHNA and CDR2 is YSLEER. This CDR3 is built from 19 residues. J lost 4 bases, V lost 0 bases, and 15 bases had no gene match.

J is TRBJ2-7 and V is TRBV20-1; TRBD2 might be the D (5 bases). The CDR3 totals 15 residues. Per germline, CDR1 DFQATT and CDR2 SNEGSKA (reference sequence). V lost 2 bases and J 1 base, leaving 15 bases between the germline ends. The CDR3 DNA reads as TGCAGTGCTAGAAGGGTAGGGAGCCATTCCTACGAGCAGTACTTC. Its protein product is CSARRVGSHSYEQYF.

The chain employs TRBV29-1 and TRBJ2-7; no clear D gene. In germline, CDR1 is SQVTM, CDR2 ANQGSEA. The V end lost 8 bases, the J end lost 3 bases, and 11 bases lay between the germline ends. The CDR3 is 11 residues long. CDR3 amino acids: CSPGLYYEQYF. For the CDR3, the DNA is TGCAGCCCTGGGTTATACTACGAGCAGTACTTC.

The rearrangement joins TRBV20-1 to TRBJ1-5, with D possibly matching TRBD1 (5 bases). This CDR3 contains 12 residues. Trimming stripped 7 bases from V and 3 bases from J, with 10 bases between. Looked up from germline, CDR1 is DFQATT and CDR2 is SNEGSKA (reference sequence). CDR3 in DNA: TGCAGTGTTGGGACGGTCAATCAGCCCCAGCATTTT. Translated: CSVGTVNQPQHF.

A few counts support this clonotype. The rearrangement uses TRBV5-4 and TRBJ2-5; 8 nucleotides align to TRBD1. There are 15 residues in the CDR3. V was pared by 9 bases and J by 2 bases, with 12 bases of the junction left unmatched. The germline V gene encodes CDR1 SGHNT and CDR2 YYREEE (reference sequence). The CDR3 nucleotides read TGTGCCACCCTGGACAGGGCTAACCAACAAGAGACCCAGTACTTC. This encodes CATLDRANQQETQYF.

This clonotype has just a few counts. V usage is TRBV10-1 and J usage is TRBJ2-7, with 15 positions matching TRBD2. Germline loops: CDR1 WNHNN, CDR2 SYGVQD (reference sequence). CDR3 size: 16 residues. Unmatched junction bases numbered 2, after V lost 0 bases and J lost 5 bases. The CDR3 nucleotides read TGCGCCAGCAGTGAGTCGGGACTAGCGGGAGGAAACGAGCAGTACTTC. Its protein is CASSESGLAGGNEQYF.

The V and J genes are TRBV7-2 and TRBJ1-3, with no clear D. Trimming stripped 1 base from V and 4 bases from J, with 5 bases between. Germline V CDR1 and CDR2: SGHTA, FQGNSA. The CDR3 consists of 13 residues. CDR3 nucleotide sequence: TGTGCCAGCAGCTTAGTTCACGGAAACACCATATATTTT. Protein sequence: CASSLVHGNTIYF.

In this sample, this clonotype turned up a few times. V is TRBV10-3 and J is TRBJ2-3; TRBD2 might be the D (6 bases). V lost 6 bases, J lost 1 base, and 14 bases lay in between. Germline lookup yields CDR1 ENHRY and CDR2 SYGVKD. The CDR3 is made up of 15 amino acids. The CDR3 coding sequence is TGTGCCATCAGCGCTTCGGGAGCGGGCACAGATACGCAGTATTTT. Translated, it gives CAISASGAGTDTQYF.